This entry describes one TCR beta chain. This sample was taken from a study of T cell changes during pregnancy in multiple sclerosis. This CDR3 spans 19 amino acids. Trimming removed 4 bases at V and 2 bases at J, with 25 bases between. CDR1 is SGHVS, CDR2 FQNEAQ, per germline. The assay was immunoSEQ multiplex PCR, and TCRdb's table has in-frame clones only and misses some. The table records about 56,000 clones, 75% to 95% of them present only once. This TCR was sampled from a female donor in good health, enrolled as a control in a pregnancy study. The genes are TRBV7-8 and TRBJ2-3; TRBD2 is a possible D gene (6 bases). The sample was peripheral blood, taken in the first trimester of pregnancy. Here the CDR3 DNA reads TGTGCCAGCAGCTCCACAGAGCTGGCTAGCGAATGGGACACAGATACGCAGTATTTT. Protein sequence: CASSSTELASEWDTDTQYF.